These 27 T cell receptor beta chains came from one sample sequenced in a study of CD8 T cells in ankylosing spondylitis. TCRdb passed the 5' RACE reads through MiXCR, listing each CDR3 protein once. There are roughly 130,000 distinct CDR3 sequences in the sample; around 7% occur only once, and roughly an eighth lies in the top ten. Sequenced sample: blood, either unsorted or a sorted T cell fraction (not recorded which). The receptors here all came from a male donor with ankylosing spondylitis or in good health (not recorded which).

This clonotype was seen at least ten times. The chain uses TRBV5-1 and TRBJ2-1, with D unresolved. The CDR3 sequence is 12 residues long. CDR1 is SGHRS and CDR2 is YFSETQ in the germline V gene. V was cut by 4 bases and J by 5 bases, with 7 bases left in between. The CDR3 sequence is CASSTDNNEQFF. Written as DNA, the CDR3 is TGCGCCAGCAGCACAGATAACAATGAGCAGTTCTTC. The whole variable domain, filled in from reference TRBV5-1 and TRBJ2-1, reads KAGVTQTPRYLIKTRGQQVTLSCSPISGHRSVSWYQQTPGQGLQFLFEYFSETQRNKGNFPGRFSGRQFSNSRSEMNVSTLELGDSALYLCASSTDNNEQFFGPGTRLTVL.

Many counts were recorded for this clonotype. The rearrangement uses TRBV5-1 and TRBJ2-2, with 11 bases lining up with TRBD2. V lost 4 bases, J lost 4 bases, and 9 bases stayed unmatched. The CDR3 is made up of 17 amino acids. Per germline, CDR1 SGHRS and CDR2 YFSETQ. In DNA form, the CDR3 reads TGCGCCAGCAGCACCCCACTAGCGGGGGATCCCACCGGGGAGCTGTTTTTT. Protein: CASSTPLAGDPTGELFF.

There are many counts of this clonotype. The genes are TRBV5-1 and TRBJ2-6, with TRBD2 as a possible D gene (6 bases). V was shortened by 4 bases and J by 0 bases, with 14 bases between the two germline ends. The CDR3 contains 17 residues. Germline V CDR1 and CDR2: SGHRS, YFSETQ. CDR3 residues: CASSPGAPSSGANVLTF. In nucleotides, the CDR3 is TGCGCCAGCAGCCCGGGAGCCCCCTCCTCTGGGGCCAACGTCCTGACTTTC. Based on the CDR3 plus reference TRBV5-1 and TRBJ2-6, the full variable domain is KAGVTQTPRYLIKTRGQQVTLSCSPISGHRSVSWYQQTPGQGLQFLFEYFSETQRNKGNFPGRFSGRQFSNSRSEMNVSTLELGDSALYLCASSPGAPSSGANVLTFGAGSRLTVL.

In its sample, this clonotype was seen many times. The chain employs TRBV7-9 and TRBJ2-7; D is perhaps TRBD2 (5 bases). V was clipped by 4 bases and J by 0 bases, with 13 bases between them. Germline V lookup: CDR1 SEHNR, CDR2 FQNEAQ (reference sequence). The CDR3 runs to 15 residues. The DNA for the CDR3 is TGTGCCAGCAGCTATTCAGGAGGCCCCTCCTACGAGCAGTACTTC. It codes for CASSYSGGPSYEQYF.

This clonotype was recorded a few times. This chain uses TRBV12-3 or TRBV12-4 with TRBJ1-3; no clear D. The CDR3 is 14 residues long. Trimming pared 3 bases from V and 4 bases from J, leaving 10 bases between. This CDR3 is CASSFLGVGNTIYF. The CDR3 DNA reads as TGTGCCAGCAGTTTTCTCGGGGTCGGAAACACCATATATTTT.

In this sample, this clonotype turned up many times. The V call is TRBV28, the J call TRBJ1-1; the D gene is possibly TRBD1 (5 bases). The germline CDR1 and CDR2 sequences are MDHEN and SYDVKM. V was cut by 7 bases and J by 4 bases, with 13 bases left in between. The CDR3 sequence is 13 residues long. The CDR3 DNA sequence: TGTGCCAGCACCCCTGGCGGGGGCACTGAAGCTTTCTTT. The encoded protein is CASTPGGGTEAFF.

There are many counts of this clonotype. One end of the junction fails to match germline, which may point to a read error. The CDR3 here is CASSRQFTIF. The CDR3, as DNA: TGTGCCAGCAGTCGGCAGTTCACCATCTTC. The chain employs TRBV25-1 and TRBJ1-2; D uncertain. Germline values: CDR1 MGHDK, CDR2 SYGVNS. CDR3 size: 10 residues.

At least ten counts were recorded for this clonotype. The J gene is TRBJ2-7, the V gene TRBV20-1; D is perhaps TRBD2 (6 bases). The V and J ends lost 6 bases and 0 bases respectively, with 18 bases between them. CDR3 length equals 15 residues. Germline loops: CDR1 DFQATT, CDR2 SNEGSKA (reference sequence). The CDR3: CSATPGLQASYEQYF. The CDR3, as DNA: TGCAGTGCCACCCCGGGACTGCAGGCCTCCTACGAGCAGTACTTC.

This clonotype was detected ten times or more. V gene TRBV10-3 combines with J gene TRBJ2-3; D ambiguous. CDR1 and CDR2 from the germline V gene are ENHRY and SYGVKD. V shed 2 bases and J shed 2 bases, with 11 bases lying between them. The CDR3 sequence is 15 residues long. The CDR3 here is CAISEGLRYTDTQYF. CDR3 DNA sequence: TGTGCCATCAGTGAGGGATTACGCTACACAGATACGCAGTATTTT.

The sample holds many counts of this clonotype. The chain employs TRBV5-1 and TRBJ2-2; D is undetermined. In germline, CDR1 is SGHRS, CDR2 YFSETQ. V lost 0 bases and J 1 base, leaving 10 bases between the germline ends. The CDR3 loop spans 16 amino acids. The DNA for the CDR3 is TGCGCCAGCAGCTTGGCCAGGTCAGGGAACACCGGGGAGCTGTTTTTT. Encoded protein: CASSLARSGNTGELFF.

This clonotype was recorded at least ten times. The genes are TRBV20-1 and TRBJ2-1; tentative D call: TRBD1 (6 bases). The V gene lost 3 bases and the J gene lost 4 bases, with 22 bases spanning the gap. The CDR3 is 17 amino acids. Germline assignment: CDR1 DFQATT and CDR2 SNEGSKA (reference sequence). CDR3 DNA: TGCAGTGCTAGTTTGGGGACAAGGGACCGGGGATACAATGAGCAGTTCTTC. It codes for CSASLGTRDRGYNEQFF.

The sample holds many counts of this clonotype. The chain combines TRBV7-2 with TRBJ1-2; 8 positions match TRBD1. CDR1 SGHTA and CDR2 FQGNSA come from the germline V gene. V was pared by 5 bases and J by 6 bases, with 8 bases of the junction left unmatched. This CDR3 is 14 amino acids long. The CDR3 loop is CASSDRTGGNGYTF. The CDR3 DNA reads TGTGCCAGCAGCGATCGAACAGGGGGAAATGGCTACACCTTC. Full variable domain (missing parts from reference TRBV7-2 and TRBJ1-2): GAGVSQSPSNKVTEKGKDVELRCDPISGHTALYWYRQSLGQGLEFLIYFQGNSAPDKSGLPSDRFSAERTGGSVSTLTIQRTQQEDSAVYLCASSDRTGGNGYTFGSGTRLTVV.

This clonotype was seen many times. V usage is TRBV20-1 and J usage is TRBJ2-7; 7 bases match TRBD2. The germline V gene encodes CDR1 DFQATT and CDR2 SNEGSKA (reference sequence). After removal of 3 bases from V and 6 bases from J, the junction contained 11 bases not matched to a gene. CDR3 length: 14 amino acids. The CDR3: CSASPRSGGGEQYF. The CDR3 DNA is TGCAGTGCTAGTCCTCGGTCGGGGGGTGGCGAGCAGTACTTC.

This clonotype has at least ten counts. The chain carries TRBV7-8 and TRBJ2-3, with 9 positions matching TRBD1. J was trimmed by 1 base and V by 5 bases; bases with no gene match: 4. This CDR3 spans 15 amino acids. Germline V gene data show CDR1 as SGHVS and CDR2 as FQNEAQ. The CDR3 loop reads CASSARDRGTDTQYF. The CDR3 region has the DNA TGTGCCAGCAGCGCCCGGGACAGGGGCACAGATACGCAGTATTTT.

This clonotype was detected many times. The gene calls are TRBV5-1 and TRBJ2-3; D uncertain. Germline V gene sequence: CDR1 SGHRS, CDR2 YFSETQ. The V gene lost 3 bases and the J gene lost 2 bases, with 4 bases spanning the gap. This CDR3 contains 12 residues. DNA of the CDR3: TGCGCCAGCAGCTATCACACAGATACGCAGTATTTT. This translates into CASSYHTDTQYF. Looking up the rest from reference TRBV5-1 and TRBJ2-3 gives the full variable domain: KAGVTQTPRYLIKTRGQQVTLSCSPISGHRSVSWYQQTPGQGLQFLFEYFSETQRNKGNFPGRFSGRQFSNSRSEMNVSTLELGDSALYLCASSYHTDTQYFGPGTRLTVL.

This clonotype was observed many times. J is TRBJ1-2 and V is TRBV20-1, with D possibly being TRBD1 (6 bases). Germline V gives CDR1 DFQATT, CDR2 SNEGSKA (reference sequence). Trimming took off 3 bases at V and 0 bases at J, with 17 bases between the two ends. CDR3 size: 16 residues. The CDR3 DNA is TGCAGTGCTAGCCCTTCCGCTCAGGGGCCTAACTATGGCTACACCTTC. Its protein is CSASPSAQGPNYGYTF.

The V gene is TRBV23-1, the J gene TRBJ2-7, with 8 bases fitting TRBD1. TRBV23-1 falls under the ORF class, with uncertain function. CDR3 length equals 14 residues. The junction had 6 bases not matched to a gene; V was cut back by 3 bases and J by 5 bases. The CDR3 region has the DNA TGCGCCAGCAGTCATCCCAGGGGGCAAGACGAGCAGTACTTC. Amino acid sequence: CASSHPRGQDEQYF.

The table lists this clonotype with many counts. For the CDR3, the DNA is TGTGCCAGCAGTTTGGGGTGGGACGAGCAGTACTTC. It translates to CASSLGWDEQYF. The gene calls are TRBV28 and TRBJ2-7; D uncertain. CDR3 length: 12 residues. Trimming left V 3 bases short and J 5 bases short, with 8 bases between. CDR1 is MDHEN and CDR2 is SYDVKM in the germline V gene.

This clonotype was seen at least ten times. The chain employs TRBV12-3 or TRBV12-4 and TRBJ1-1, with D uncertain. V lost 2 bases and J lost 3, with 7 bases in between. The CDR3 runs to 13 residues. As DNA, the CDR3 is TGTGCCAGCAGTTTACTAATTGACACTGAAGCTTTCTTT. Translation: CASSLLIDTEAFF.

This clonotype came up many times. The gene calls are TRBV28 and TRBJ1-2, with 9 nucleotides matching TRBD1. The V gene end was trimmed by 5 bases and the J gene end by 4 bases; junction bases not matched to a gene: 8. The CDR3 totals 15 residues. CDR1 is MDHEN and CDR2 is SYDVKM in the germline V gene. This CDR3 is CASSSTGGFGYGYTF. CDR3 nucleotides: TGTGCCAGCAGTAGTACAGGGGGCTTTGGCTATGGCTACACCTTC.

This clonotype showed up many times. This chain's CDR3 is CASSSDSRNEQFF. The CDR3 DNA follows: TGTGCCAGCAGCTCGGACAGTCGCAATGAGCAGTTCTTC. The J gene is TRBJ2-1, the V gene TRBV5-4; D possibly corresponds to TRBD1 (6 bases). V dropped 3 bases and J dropped 6 bases, with 10 bases sitting between them. Germline CDR1 reads SGHNT; CDR2 reads YYREEE (reference sequence). This CDR3 has 13 amino acids.

This clonotype was observed at least ten times. The rearrangement uses TRBV5-1 and TRBJ2-6, with D unclear. Germline V lookup: CDR1 SGHRS, CDR2 YFSETQ. Deletions cut 5 bases from V and 0 bases from J, with 9 bases between. This CDR3 contains 15 residues. This CDR3 is CASSTWPSGANVLTF. Here the CDR3 DNA reads TGCGCCAGCAGTACCTGGCCCTCTGGGGCCAACGTCCTGACTTTC.

The chain couples TRBV25-1 to TRBJ2-2; perhaps TRBD2 as D (6 bases). Deletions cut 1 base from V and 6 bases from J, with 15 bases between. The germline V gene has CDR1 MGHDK and CDR2 SYGVNS. The CDR3 spans 16 residues. CDR3: CASSESGGRSAGELFF. The CDR3 DNA is TGTGCCAGCAGTGAATCCGGAGGGAGGAGCGCCGGGGAGCTGTTTTTT.

This clonotype appeared many times. The chain carries TRBV20-1 and TRBJ2-7; TRBD2 aligns across 8 bases. The CDR3 consists of 14 residues. Trimming cost V 2 bases and J 6 bases; bases outside gene matches: 9. Germline CDR1 DFQATT, CDR2 SNEGSKA (reference sequence). Here the CDR3 reads CSARSGRDFLEQYF. CDR3 DNA: TGCAGTGCTAGATCCGGGAGGGATTTCCTCGAGCAGTACTTC.

Ten or more counts support this clonotype. This chain joins TRBV20-1 and TRBJ1-1; D is perhaps TRBD1 (6 bases). The CDR3 is 11 residues long. Trimming removed 3 bases at V and 10 bases at J, with 12 bases between. Germline values: CDR1 DFQATT, CDR2 SNEGSKA (reference sequence). The CDR3 here is CSASVQGIAFF. CDR3 nucleotides: TGCAGTGCTAGCGTACAGGGCATAGCTTTCTTT.

This clonotype was detected only a few times. V is TRBV3-1 and J is TRBJ2-1; 8 nucleotides align to TRBD1. The junction had 9 bases not matched to a gene; V was cut back by 4 bases and J by 7 bases. CDR1 is LGHDT and CDR2 is YNNKEL in the germline V gene (reference sequence). This CDR3 region has 15 residues. CDR3: CASSLSDRVRNEQFF. In nucleotides, the CDR3 is TGTGCCAGCAGCCTTTCGGACAGGGTAAGAAATGAGCAGTTCTTC.

This clonotype has at least ten counts. The chain combines TRBV4-1 with TRBJ1-2; D remains unclear. V lost 0 bases and J 1 base, leaving 9 bases between the germline ends. Per germline, CDR1 MGHRA and CDR2 YSYEKL. The CDR3 runs to 15 residues. CDR3: CASSQERGINYGYTF. The CDR3 DNA reads as TGCGCCAGCAGCCAAGAAAGAGGGATTAACTATGGCTACACCTTC.